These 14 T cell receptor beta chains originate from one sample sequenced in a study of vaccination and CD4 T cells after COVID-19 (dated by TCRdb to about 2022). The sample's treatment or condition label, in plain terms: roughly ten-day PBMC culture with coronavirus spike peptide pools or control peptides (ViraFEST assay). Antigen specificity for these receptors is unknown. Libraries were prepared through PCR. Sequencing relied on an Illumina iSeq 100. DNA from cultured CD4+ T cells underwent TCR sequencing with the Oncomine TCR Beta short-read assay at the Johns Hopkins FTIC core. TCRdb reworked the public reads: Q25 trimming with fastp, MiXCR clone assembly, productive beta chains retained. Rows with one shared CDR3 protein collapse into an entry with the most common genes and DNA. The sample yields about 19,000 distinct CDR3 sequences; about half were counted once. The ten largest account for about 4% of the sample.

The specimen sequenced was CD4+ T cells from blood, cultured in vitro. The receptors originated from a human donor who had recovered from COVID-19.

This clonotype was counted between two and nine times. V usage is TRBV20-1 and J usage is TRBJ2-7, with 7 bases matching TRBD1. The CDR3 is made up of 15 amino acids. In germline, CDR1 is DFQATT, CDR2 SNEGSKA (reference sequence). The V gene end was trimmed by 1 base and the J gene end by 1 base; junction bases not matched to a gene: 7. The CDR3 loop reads CSARGRYRGSYEQYF. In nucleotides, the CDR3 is TGCAGTGCTAGAGGAAGGTACAGGGGATCCTACGAGCAGTACTTC.

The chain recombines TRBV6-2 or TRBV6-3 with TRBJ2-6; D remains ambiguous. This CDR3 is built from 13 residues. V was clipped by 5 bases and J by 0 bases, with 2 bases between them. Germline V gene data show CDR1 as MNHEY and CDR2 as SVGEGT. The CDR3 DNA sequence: TGTGCCAGCAGTACCTCTGGGGCCAACGTCCTGACTTTC. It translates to CASSTSGANVLTF.

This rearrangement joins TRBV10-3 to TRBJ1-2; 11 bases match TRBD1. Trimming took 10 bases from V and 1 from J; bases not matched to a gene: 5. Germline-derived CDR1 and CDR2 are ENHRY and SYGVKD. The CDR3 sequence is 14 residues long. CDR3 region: CASTGTGGNYGYTF. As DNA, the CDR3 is TGTGCCAGCACCGGGACAGGGGGTAACTATGGCTACACCTTC.

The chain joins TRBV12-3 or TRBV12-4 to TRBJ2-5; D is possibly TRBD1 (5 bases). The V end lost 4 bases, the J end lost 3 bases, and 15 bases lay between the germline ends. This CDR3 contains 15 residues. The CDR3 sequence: CASSSWGRAKETQYF. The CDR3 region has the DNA TGTGCCAGCAGTTCGTGGGGCAGGGCCAAAGAGACCCAGTACTTC.

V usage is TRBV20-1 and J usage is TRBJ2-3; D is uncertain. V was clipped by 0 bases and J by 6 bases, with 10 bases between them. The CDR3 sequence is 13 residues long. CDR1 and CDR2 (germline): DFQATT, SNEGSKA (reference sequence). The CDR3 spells CSARDTRFDTQYF. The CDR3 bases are TGCAGTGCTAGAGATACCCGATTTGATACGCAGTATTTT.

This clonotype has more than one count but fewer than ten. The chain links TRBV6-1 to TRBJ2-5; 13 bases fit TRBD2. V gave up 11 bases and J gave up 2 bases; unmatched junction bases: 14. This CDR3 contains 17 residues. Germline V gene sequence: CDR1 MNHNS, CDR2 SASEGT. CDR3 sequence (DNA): TGTGCCGTCCAGTCCCCGACTAGCGGGAGGCGTCAAGAGACCCAGTACTTC. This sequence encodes CAVQSPTSGRRQETQYF.

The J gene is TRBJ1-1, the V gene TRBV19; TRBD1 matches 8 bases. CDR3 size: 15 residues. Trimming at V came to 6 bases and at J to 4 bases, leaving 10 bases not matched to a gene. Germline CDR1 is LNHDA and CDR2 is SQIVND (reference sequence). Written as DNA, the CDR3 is TGTGCCAGTAGGGTTGACAGGGGAGGGAGCACTGAAGCTTTCTTT. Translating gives CASRVDRGGSTEAFF.

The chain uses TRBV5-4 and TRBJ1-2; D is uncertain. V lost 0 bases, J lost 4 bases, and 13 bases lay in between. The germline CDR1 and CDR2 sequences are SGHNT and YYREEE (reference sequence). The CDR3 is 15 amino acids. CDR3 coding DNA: TGTGCCAGCAGCTTGGTTGCACAGCCAATCTATGGCTACACCTTC. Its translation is CASSLVAQPIYGYTF.

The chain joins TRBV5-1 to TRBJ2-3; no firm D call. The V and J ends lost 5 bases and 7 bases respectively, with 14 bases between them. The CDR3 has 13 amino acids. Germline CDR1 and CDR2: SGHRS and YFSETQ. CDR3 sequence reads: CASRPDQAHTQYF. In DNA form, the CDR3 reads TGCGCCAGCAGGCCGGACCAAGCCCATACGCAGTATTTT.

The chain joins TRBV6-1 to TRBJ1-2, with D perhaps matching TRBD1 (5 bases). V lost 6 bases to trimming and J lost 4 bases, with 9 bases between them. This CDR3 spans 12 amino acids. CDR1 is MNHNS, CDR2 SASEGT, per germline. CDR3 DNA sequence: TGTGCCAGCAGGCGGGGGACCTATGGCTACACCTTC. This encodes CASRRGTYGYTF.

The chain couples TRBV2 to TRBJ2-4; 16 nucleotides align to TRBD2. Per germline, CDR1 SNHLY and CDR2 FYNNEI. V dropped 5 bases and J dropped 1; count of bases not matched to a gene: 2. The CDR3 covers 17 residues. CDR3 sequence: CASSPGLAGGAKNIQYF. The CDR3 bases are TGTGCCAGCAGTCCGGGACTAGCGGGGGGGGCCAAAAACATTCAGTACTTC.

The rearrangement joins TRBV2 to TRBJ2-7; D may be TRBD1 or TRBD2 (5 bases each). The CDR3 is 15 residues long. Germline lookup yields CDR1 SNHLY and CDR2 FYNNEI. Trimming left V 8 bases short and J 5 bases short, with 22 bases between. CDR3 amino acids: CASGERDGGWNEQYF. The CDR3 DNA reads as TGTGCCAGCGGCGAAAGGGACGGTGGATGGAACGAGCAGTACTTC.

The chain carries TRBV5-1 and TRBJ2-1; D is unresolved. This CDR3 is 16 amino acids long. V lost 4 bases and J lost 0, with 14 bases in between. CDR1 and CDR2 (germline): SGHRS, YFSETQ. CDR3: CASSPPIVSSYNEQFF. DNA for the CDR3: TGCGCCAGCAGCCCCCCTATCGTCAGCTCCTACAATGAGCAGTTCTTC. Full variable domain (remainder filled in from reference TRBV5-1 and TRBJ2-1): KAGVTQTPRYLIKTRGQQVTLSCSPISGHRSVSWYQQTPGQGLQFLFEYFSETQRNKGNFPGRFSGRQFSNSRSEMNVSTLELGDSALYLCASSPPIVSSYNEQFFGPGTRLTVL.

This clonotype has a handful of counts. The CDR3 bases are TGTGCCAGCACTCCTGCAAGGGGTGGCTACACCTTC. Translation gives CASTPARGGYTF. The chain couples TRBV6-1 to TRBJ1-2; a weak D match, TRBD1 (5 bases). Germline V CDR1 and CDR2: MNHNS, SASEGT. This CDR3 has 12 amino acids. V lost 7 bases and J 7 bases, leaving 13 bases between the germline ends.